A single sample gave rise to the 23 T cell receptor beta chains below, sequenced in a study of spatial heterogeneity in lung cancer. A single record per CDR3 protein comes from TCRdb applying MiXCR to the 5' RACE reads. Here the sample spans fewer than 45,000 distinct CDR3 sequences, about 6.7% being singletons. Time point reported: sample taken at primary tumor resection. Unsorted samples of tumor, nontumor lung or frozen PBMC had their whole RNA sequenced. The specimen was PBMCs, collected at surgery. Source of these receptors: a female donor with early-stage non-small cell lung cancer.

This clonotype has only a few counts. The genes are TRBV5-1 and TRBJ2-5; 7 bases are a match to TRBD1. The CDR3 contains 13 residues. Trimming cost V 4 bases and J 3 bases; bases outside gene matches: 3. Germline V gives CDR1 SGHRS, CDR2 YFSETQ. CDR3 amino acids: CASSGQGEETQYF. As DNA, the CDR3 is TGCGCCAGCAGCGGGCAGGGGGAAGAGACCCAGTACTTC. Full variable domain (remainder filled in from reference TRBV5-1 and TRBJ2-5): KAGVTQTPRYLIKTRGQQVTLSCSPISGHRSVSWYQQTPGQGLQFLFEYFSETQRNKGNFPGRFSGRQFSNSRSEMNVSTLELGDSALYLCASSGQGEETQYFGPGTRLLVL.

In its sample, this clonotype was seen many times. The V and J genes are TRBV7-9 and TRBJ2-5; TRBD1 agrees at 7 bases. This CDR3 contains 18 residues. CDR1 and CDR2 from the germline V gene are SEHNR and FQNEAQ (reference sequence). V lost 0 bases, J lost 1 base, and 11 bases stayed unmatched. CDR3 DNA: TGTGCCAGCAGCTTAGCGGGTGCCGGGACAGACCCCCAAGAGACCCAGTACTTC. The encoded protein is CASSLAGAGTDPQETQYF.

This clonotype was counted ten times or more. The chain links TRBV12-3 or TRBV12-4 to TRBJ1-6, with 9 bases matching TRBD1. The CDR3 spans 16 residues. The V segment lost 4 bases and the J segment 8 bases; nucleotides outside the gene matches: 9. The DNA for the CDR3 is TGTGCCAGCAGTTCTGGGACAGGGCCACCGGATTCACCCCTCCACTTT. It encodes CASSSGTGPPDSPLHF.

In this sample, this clonotype turned up a few times. V usage is TRBV5-5 and J usage is TRBJ1-6, with a tentative D call TRBD1 (5 bases). Trimming pared 0 bases from V and 13 bases from J, leaving 20 bases between. This CDR3 is built from 16 residues. CDR1 and CDR2 (germline): SGHKS, YYEKEE (reference sequence). The CDR3 reads CASSLAVGTPILPLHF. DNA of the CDR3: TGTGCCAGCAGCTTGGCCGTCGGGACGCCTATTCTCCCCCTCCACTTT.

The rearrangement uses TRBV9 and TRBJ2-1; 10 bases map to TRBD2. CDR1 is SGDLS, CDR2 YYNGEE, per germline. J was trimmed by 9 bases and V by 0 bases; bases with no gene match: 12. This CDR3 is built from 17 residues. Here the CDR3 reads CASSVASGGVKKSEQFF. CDR3 in DNA: TGTGCCAGCAGCGTAGCGAGCGGGGGGGTAAAAAAGAGTGAGCAGTTCTTC.

The chain uses TRBV28 and TRBJ1-3; possible D gene TRBD1, 5 bases. The V and J ends lost 5 bases and 0 bases respectively, with 14 bases between them. Germline assignment: CDR1 MDHEN and CDR2 SYDVKM. The CDR3 is made up of 16 amino acids. CDR3 sequence (DNA): TGTGCCAGCAGTCTCCCGGGACTGCACTCTGGAAACACCATATATTTT. It codes for CASSLPGLHSGNTIYF.

The table lists this clonotype with many counts. This sequence joins TRBV7-3 and TRBJ2-3; TRBD2 matches at 8 bases. The CDR3 has 14 residues. Germline assignment: CDR1 SGHTA and CDR2 FQGTGA. V lost 5 bases, J lost 6 bases, and 7 bases stayed unmatched. The chain's CDR3 is CASSPGGARDTQYF. In nucleotides, the CDR3 is TGTGCCAGCAGCCCCGGGGGGGCGCGGGATACGCAGTATTTT.

This clonotype has a count of ten or more. The chain employs TRBV27 and TRBJ2-1, with D possibly TRBD2 on 6 matching bases. The CDR3 contains 13 residues. V gave up 5 bases and J gave up 10 bases, with 15 bases separating them. Looked up from germline, CDR1 is MNHEY and CDR2 is SMNVEV (reference sequence). CDR3 loop: CASSRDSLREQFF. The CDR3 DNA follows: TGTGCCAGCAGTCGGGACTCCCTACGGGAGCAGTTCTTC.

This clonotype was found many times. This chain connects TRBV5-1 to TRBJ2-2, with D possibly matching TRBD1 (5 bases). CDR3 size: 14 residues. Germline V CDR1 and CDR2: SGHRS, YFSETQ. Trimming took off 4 bases at V and 1 base at J, with 8 bases between the two ends. The CDR3 coding sequence is TGCGCCAGCAGCATTGGACAGAACACCGGGGAGCTGTTTTTT. Protein: CASSIGQNTGELFF.

The chain joins TRBV4-1 to TRBJ2-1; TRBD1 might be the D (6 bases). V dropped 0 bases and J dropped 3 bases, with 18 bases sitting between them. Germline loops: CDR1 MGHRA, CDR2 YSYEKL. This CDR3 is 18 amino acids long. The CDR3 loop is CASSQERGMTRLYNEQFF. The CDR3 DNA reads as TGCGCCAGCAGCCAAGAGAGGGGGATGACTCGACTCTACAATGAGCAGTTCTTC.

The chain joins TRBV28 to TRBJ1-1, with D perhaps TRBD1 (5 bases). The germline gives CDR1 MDHEN, CDR2 SYDVKM. This CDR3 contains 14 residues. Trimming cost V 5 bases and J 6 bases, with 16 bases left between them. CDR3 residues: CASSPGTTDSEAFF. Written as DNA, the CDR3 is TGTGCCAGCAGTCCCGGGACCACGGACTCTGAAGCTTTCTTT.

This clonotype turned up a few times. The chain recombines TRBV20-1 with TRBJ2-5, with 8 bases that match TRBD1. V trimming: 6 bases; J trimming: 5 bases; junction bases outside the gene matches: 20. From germline, CDR1 is DFQATT and CDR2 SNEGSKA (reference sequence). This CDR3 is built from 17 residues. CDR3 sequence: CSAQGAQQASLGETQYF. The CDR3 DNA follows: TGCAGTGCCCAGGGGGCCCAGCAAGCTTCATTAGGGGAGACCCAGTACTTC.

The chain links TRBV10-3 to TRBJ2-7; a weak D match, TRBD2 (6 bases). There are 12 residues in the CDR3. Trimming removed 6 bases at V and 0 bases at J, with 6 bases between. Germline V lookup: CDR1 ENHRY, CDR2 SYGVKD. The CDR3 loop is CAIRDYSYEQYF. As DNA, the CDR3 is TGTGCCATCAGGGACTACTCCTACGAGCAGTACTTC.

V is TRBV5-8 and J is TRBJ1-4; a weak D match, TRBD1 (5 bases). CDR3 length equals 16 residues. Trimming took off 1 base at V and 4 bases at J, with 14 bases between the two ends. Germline lookup yields CDR1 SGHTS and CDR2 YDEGEE. The CDR3 loop is CASSLNWGADNEKLFF. CDR3 DNA: TGTGCCAGCAGCTTGAATTGGGGCGCGGATAATGAAAAACTGTTTTTT.

This clonotype has ten or more counts. The chain links TRBV4-1 to TRBJ2-7, with D unresolved. V shed 1 base and J shed 0 bases, with 7 bases lying between them. CDR3 length: 14 amino acids. Germline V lookup: CDR1 MGHRA, CDR2 YSYEKL. The CDR3 loop is CASSQAISSYEQYF. CDR3 nucleotide sequence: TGCGCCAGCAGCCAAGCCATATCCTCCTACGAGCAGTACTTC.

The chain uses TRBV13 and TRBJ1-1; no clear D. The CDR3 runs 14 residues. V lost 3 bases and J 0 bases, leaving 8 bases between the germline ends. In germline, CDR1 is PRHDT, CDR2 FYEKMQ (reference sequence). CDR3 DNA sequence: TGTGCCAGCAGCTTCAGGCATATGAACACTGAAGCTTTCTTT. It is translated as CASSFRHMNTEAFF.

V gene TRBV2 combines with J gene TRBJ2-3; 7 bases are shared with TRBD1. CDR1 and CDR2 (germline): SNHLY, FYNNEI. CDR3 length: 12 amino acids. Germline trimming cut 8 bases from V and 8 bases from J; bases unmatched to any gene: 7. CDR3 nucleotide sequence: TGTGCCAGCGGGACAGTCCAGGGTACGCAGTATTTT. Encoded protein: CASGTVQGTQYF.

This clonotype was counted a few times. The rearrangement joins TRBV14 to TRBJ1-1, with D uncertain. This CDR3 contains 13 residues. Germline V gives CDR1 SGHDN, CDR2 FVKESK. V gave up 4 bases and J gave up 8 bases, with 14 bases separating them. The CDR3 spells CASSLQATTEAFF. CDR3 DNA: TGTGCCAGCAGCCTCCAGGCGACAACCGAAGCTTTCTTT.

This clonotype was found many times. The J gene is TRBJ2-3, the V gene TRBV29-1; 7 bases align to TRBD1. The CDR3 length is 14 residues. V was clipped by 1 base and J by 2 bases; unmatched bases: 3. Germline V gene lookup returns CDR1 SQVTM and CDR2 ANQGSEA. The CDR3 spells CSVEVGTVTDTQYF. The CDR3 nucleotides read TGCAGCGTTGAAGTCGGGACAGTCACAGATACGCAGTATTTT.

In its sample, this clonotype was seen many times. The chain combines TRBV5-6 with TRBJ1-5; D gene ambiguous. In germline, CDR1 is SGHDT, CDR2 YYEEEE. This CDR3 has 15 residues. Trimming cost V 1 base and J 3 bases, with 11 bases left between them. CDR3 DNA sequence: TGTGCCAGCAGCTTGTCCGGGCCCCACAATCAGCCCCAGCATTTT. Protein: CASSLSGPHNQPQHF.

This clonotype was seen many times. The gene calls are TRBV7-8 and TRBJ1-5; 7 bases are a match to TRBD1. The junction had 8 bases not matched to a gene; V was cut back by 4 bases and J by 2 bases. This CDR3 is built from 16 residues. CDR1 and CDR2 (germline): SGHVS, FQNEAQ. The CDR3, as DNA: TGTGCCAGCAGCTCCGGAGGGGGCCAAGGCAATCAGCCCCAGCATTTT. Amino acid sequence: CASSSGGGQGNQPQHF.

This clonotype was picked up many times. The chain uses TRBV10-3 and TRBJ2-3; D is ambiguous. The CDR3 runs to 14 residues. Germline V gives CDR1 ENHRY, CDR2 SYGVKD. V lost 2 bases to trimming and J lost 1 base, with 7 bases between them. Here the CDR3 DNA reads TGTGCCATCAGTGAGGCCGGTCGCACAGATACGCAGTATTTT. Its protein is CAISEAGRTDTQYF.

This clonotype was detected many times. The V gene is TRBV7-6, the J gene TRBJ2-1; D is uncertain. V lost 0 bases and J lost 0, with 12 bases in between. The length of the CDR3 is 17 residues. From germline, CDR1 is SGHVS and CDR2 FNYEAQ. CDR3 nucleotide sequence: TGTGCCAGCAGCTTAGCCTTACGGTCCAGCTCCTACAATGAGCAGTTCTTC. Protein sequence: CASSLALRSSSYNEQFF.